These 8 T cell receptor beta chains were sequenced from one sample in a study of blood T cell repertoires in COVID-19. Measured with immunoSEQ multiplex PCR; TCRdb has only the in-frame clones, and not every one. The sample has 65,000 to 100,000 clones; approximately 84% are singletons. The material sequenced was peripheral blood. The receptors shown here come from a human donor in a cohort sampled during active COVID-19.

This clone turned up a few times. The chain couples TRBV2 to TRBJ1-1, with TRBD1 matching over 9 bases. Germline V CDR1 and CDR2: SNHLY, FYNNEI. The CDR3 runs 13 residues. With V trimmed by 7 bases and J by 6 bases, 6 bases remained unmatched. CDR3 DNA sequence: TGTGCCAGCATCTACACAGGGGGCCCTGAAGCTTTCTTT. Protein sequence: CASIYTGGPEAFF.

The chain recombines TRBV6-1 with TRBJ1-2; 8 nucleotides match TRBD1. Unmatched junction bases numbered 6, after V lost 1 base and J lost 5 bases. Germline lookup yields CDR1 MNHNS and CDR2 SASEGT. CDR3 size: 15 residues. The CDR3: CASSEVSRGPYGYTF. The CDR3 nucleotides are TGTGCCAGCAGTGAAGTTTCCAGGGGGCCTTATGGCTACACCTTC.

V gene TRBV7-9 combines with J gene TRBJ1-4; D is uncertain. This CDR3 contains 17 residues. The germline V and J ends were trimmed by 7 bases and 8 bases, with 26 bases remaining between them. Germline V gene lookup returns CDR1 SEHNR and CDR2 FQNEAQ (reference sequence). CDR3 nucleotides: TGTGCCAGCACCCCGCTCGGGGTGACGGGAGTAGGGGAAAAACTGTTTTTT. It is translated as CASTPLGVTGVGEKLFF.

This chain links TRBV27 with TRBJ1-1; tentative D call: TRBD1 (5 bases). V was pared by 9 bases and J by 4 bases, with 15 bases between. The CDR3 is made up of 13 amino acids. Germline CDR1 and CDR2: MNHEY and SMNVEV (reference sequence). CDR3 amino acids: CASTRGGGTEAFF. The CDR3 bases are TGTGCCAGTACACGGGGGGGTGGCACTGAAGCTTTCTTT.

The V call is TRBV6-5, the J call TRBJ2-3; possibly TRBD1 for D (6 bases). Trimming shortened V by 5 bases and J by 2 bases, and 14 bases separated the two germline ends. Germline CDR1 reads MNHEY; CDR2 reads SVGAGI. The CDR3 extends over 15 amino acids. CDR3 loop: CASSPPTGLTDTQYF. The CDR3, as DNA: TGTGCCAGCAGTCCCCCGACAGGTCTCACAGATACGCAGTATTTT.

Judged by abundance, this clone is medium-sized (0.01 to 0.1%). V gene TRBV3-1 (or the pseudogene TRBV3-2) combines with J gene TRBJ2-7, with D unclear. V was trimmed by 1 base and J by 2 bases, leaving 9 bases between them. CDR3 size: 14 residues. Germline values: CDR1 LGHDT, CDR2 YNNKEL (reference sequence). The CDR3 bases are TGTGCCAGCAGCCAAGTTCCTACTACCTACGAGCAGTACTTC. Protein sequence: CASSQVPTTYEQYF.

The sample holds many counts of this clone. This chain uses TRBV4-1 with TRBJ1-1; 9 bases are a match to TRBD1. J lost 1 base, V lost 0 bases, and 6 bases had no gene match. The CDR3 spans 17 residues. Germline V CDR1 and CDR2: MGHRA, YSYEKL. The CDR3 coding sequence is TGCGCCAGCAGCCAAGACCTTAGGACAGGGGCGAACACTGAAGCTTTCTTT. Its translation is CASSQDLRTGANTEAFF.

This clone was observed a single time. CDR3: CASSLASWAAGSYEQYF. For the CDR3, the DNA is TGTGCCAGCAGCTTGGCTTCTTGGGCAGCGGGCTCCTACGAGCAGTACTTC. The rearrangement links TRBV5-5 to TRBJ2-7, with a weak D call TRBD2 (6 bases). Trimming shortened V by 0 bases and J by 0 bases, and 16 bases separated the two germline ends. Germline CDR1 is SGHKS and CDR2 is YYEKEE (reference sequence). This CDR3 contains 17 residues.